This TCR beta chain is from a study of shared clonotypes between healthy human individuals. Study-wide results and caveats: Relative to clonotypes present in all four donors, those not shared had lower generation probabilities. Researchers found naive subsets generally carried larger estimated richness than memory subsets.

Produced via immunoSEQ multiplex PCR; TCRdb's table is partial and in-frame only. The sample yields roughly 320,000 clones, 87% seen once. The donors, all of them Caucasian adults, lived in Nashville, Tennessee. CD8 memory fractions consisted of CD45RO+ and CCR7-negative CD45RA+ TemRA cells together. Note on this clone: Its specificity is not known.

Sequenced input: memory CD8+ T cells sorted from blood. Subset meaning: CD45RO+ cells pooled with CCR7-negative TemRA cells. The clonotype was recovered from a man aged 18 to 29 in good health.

CDR3 sequence reads: CASSESDSYEQYF. The CDR3 DNA reads TGCGCCAGCAGTGAGTCCGACTCCTACGAGCAGTACTTC. The chain combines TRBV10-1 with TRBJ2-7; D gene ambiguous. CDR1 WNHNN and CDR2 SYGVQD come from the germline V gene (reference sequence). V lost 0 bases, J lost 0 bases, and 3 bases lay in between. There are 13 residues in the CDR3.